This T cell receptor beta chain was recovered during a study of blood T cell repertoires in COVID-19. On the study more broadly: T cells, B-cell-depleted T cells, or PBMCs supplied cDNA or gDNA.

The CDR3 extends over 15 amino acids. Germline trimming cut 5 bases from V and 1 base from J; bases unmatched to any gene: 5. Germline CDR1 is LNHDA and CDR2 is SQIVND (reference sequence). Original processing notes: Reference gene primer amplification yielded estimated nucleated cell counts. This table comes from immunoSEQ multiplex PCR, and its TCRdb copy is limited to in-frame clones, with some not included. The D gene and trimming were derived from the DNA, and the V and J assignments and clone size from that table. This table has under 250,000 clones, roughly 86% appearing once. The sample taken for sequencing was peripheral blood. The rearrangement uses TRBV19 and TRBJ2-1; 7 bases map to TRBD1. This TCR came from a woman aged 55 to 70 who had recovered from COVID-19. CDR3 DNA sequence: TGTGCCAGTAGTGAAGACAGGGAATCCTACAATGAGCAGTTCTTC. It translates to CASSEDRESYNEQFF.